This entry is about one T cell receptor beta chain. The germline gene is not matched at one end of the junction; a read error may be the cause. These data come from a study of T cell changes during pregnancy in multiple sclerosis. Per germline, CDR1 MGHRA and CDR2 YSYEKL. This CDR3 has 14 amino acids. The protocol was immunoSEQ multiplex PCR, while the TCRdb copy is restricted to in-frame clones and leaves out a portion. Here the sample spans 42,000 or so clones, roughly 93% being singletons. This TCR derives from a female donor with multiple sclerosis, enrolled in a pregnancy study. This chain joins TRBV4-1 and TRBJ1-4; unclear D gene. The specimen was CD8+ T cells from peripheral blood mononuclear cells, collected in the third trimester of pregnancy. CDR3 coding DNA: TGCGCCAGCAGCCAAGATTTTGGAGCGGCAGACGAAGTTTTT. This codes for CASSQDFGAADEVF.